Detailed here is one T cell receptor beta chain. Its antigen is still unknown. This sample is part of a study of CD8 T cells in ankylosing spondylitis. Findings of the study overall: Matched synovial fluid from ankylosing spondylitis patients was reported to be enriched for disease-linked clones. Ankylosing spondylitis blood seemed to carry a telltale TCR beta motif made of roughly 8 highly homologous variants.

J gave up 3 bases and V 4 bases, and 3 bases lay outside the gene matches. The CDR3 loop spans 15 amino acids. The V gene's germline CDR1 is SGHDT and CDR2 YYEEEE. Researchers built TCR beta libraries using quantitative 5'-RACE with molecular barcodes. TCRdb reprocessed the 5' RACE reads via MiXCR and lists one record per CDR3 protein. The data contain approximately 550,000 distinct CDR3 sequences, roughly 13% of them singletons. Source material: blood, either unsorted or a sorted T cell fraction (not recorded which). The chain has TRBV5-6 and TRBJ2-2, with TRBD1 matching over 10 bases. The receptor was isolated from a male donor with ankylosing spondylitis. CDR3 sequence (DNA): TGTGCCAGCAGCAGGGACAGGGGATACACCGGGGAGCTGTTTTTT. Protein: CASSRDRGYTGELFF.